The rows below give T cell receptor beta chains drawn from one sample of a study of T cell repertoires in cytomegalovirus infection. TCRdb fed the reads into MiXCR, producing one record per CDR3 protein. Of some 310,000 distinct CDR3 sequences in the sample, around 25% were seen once. These TCRs are of unknown antigen specificity. This specimen was cultured PBMCs, taken from culture after CMV antigen stimulation. The source is a human donor in good health (CMV status not recorded). Some clones in this sample may be carry-over from other donors' samples. Both conserved end residues are part of each CDR3. The D gene is left open where the match is weak. Only some rows state a clone size, as once, few, many or a class for expanded clones.

many	TRBV7-8	TRBD1	TRBJ2-5	CASSLRTGQETQYF	TGTGCCAGCAGCCTTCGGACAGGGCAAGAGACCCAGTACTTC
.	TRBV27	.	TRBJ1-2	CASRLGVGVGGYTF	TGTGCCAGCAGACTCGGCGTGGGAGTCGGAGGCTACACCTTC
few	TRBV6-1	.	TRBJ1-3	CASREFPSEGSRNTIYF	TGTGCCAGCAGGGAATTCCCCTCGGAGGGATCGAGAAACACCATATATTTT
many	TRBV6-1	.	TRBJ2-1	CASSALRSLPVFEQFF	TGTGCCAGCAGTGCCCTCCGATCCCTCCCGGTGTTTGAGCAGTTCTTC
few	TRBV20-1	TRBD1	TRBJ2-3	CSAREGQGTLTDTQYF	TGCAGTGCACGAGAGGGACAGGGAACACTGACAGATACGCAGTATTTT
.	TRBV4-1	.	TRBJ2-1	CASSQERSGGDEQFF	TGCGCCAGCAGCCAAGAAAGGTCTGGCGGGGATGAGCAGTTCTTC
many	TRBV7-8	.	TRBJ2-1	CASSHASIRESPYNEQFF	TGTGCCAGCAGCCATGCCTCAATTCGGGAGTCTCCCTACAATGAGCAGTTCTTC
few	TRBV5-4	TRBD2	TRBJ2-3	CASSDFRLAHGGTDTQYF	TGTGCCAGCAGCGACTTCCGACTAGCCCATGGGGGAACAGATACGCAGTATTTT
.	TRBV7-9	TRBD2	TRBJ2-5	CASSERLAEHQETQYF	TGTGCCAGCAGCGAGAGACTAGCGGAGCACCAAGAGACCCAGTACTTC
few	TRBV4-3	TRBD2	TRBJ2-5	CASSQRPLAGGGAETQYF	TGCGCCAGCAGCCAACGCCCCTTAGCGGGAGGGGGCGCAGAGACCCAGTACTTC
many	TRBV7-2	.	TRBJ2-3	CASSSWSTDTQYF	TGTGCCAGCAGCTCCTGGAGCACAGATACGCAGTATTTT
.	TRBV7-3	.	TRBJ2-5	CASSPLGGETQYF	TGTGCCAGCAGCCCCCTGGGAGGAGAGACCCAGTACTTC
.	TRBV4-1	.	TRBJ1-1	CASSQEPEERGAFF	TGCGCCAGCAGCCAAGAACCAGAGGAACGGGGAGCTTTCTTT
.	TRBV6-5	.	TRBJ1-1	CASSYFRGTEAFF	TGTGCCAGCAGTTATTTTAGAGGGACTGAAGCTTTCTTT
few	TRBV4-1	.	TRBJ2-4	CASSQVAGFAKNIQYF	TGCGCCAGCAGCCAAGTCGCGGGTTTTGCCAAAAACATTCAGTACTTC
.	TRBV6-2/TRBV6-3	.	TRBJ2-3	CASKPPWTTSTDTQYF	TGTGCCAGCAAGCCCCCCTGGACGACTAGCACAGATACGCAGTATTTT
.	TRBV7-3	.	TRBJ1-2	CTSSLKWTPGTSGYTF	TGTACCAGCAGCTTGAAATGGACTCCAGGGACGTCTGGCTACACCTTC
few	TRBV7-6	TRBD2	TRBJ2-1	CASSLVAGTSGRQNEQFF	TGTGCCAGCAGCTTAGTGGCCGGGACTAGCGGGAGACAGAATGAGCAGTTCTTC
.	TRBV19	.	TRBJ1-2	CASGNGGVGYTF	TGTGCCAGTGGAAACGGTGGGGTTGGCTACACCTTC
few	TRBV11-3	.	TRBJ1-3	CASRVSGNSGNTIYF	TGTGCCAGCAGGGTCTCCGGGAACTCTGGAAACACCATATATTTT
many	TRBV7-8	.	TRBJ2-1	CASSLGAVIYNEQFF	TGTGCCAGCAGCTTAGGAGCGGTTATATACAATGAGCAGTTCTTC
many	TRBV7-2	TRBD2	TRBJ2-5	CASSSGLAGGTSETQYF	TGTGCCAGCAGTTCCGGACTAGCGGGAGGGACTTCAGAGACCCAGTACTTC
.	TRBV30	TRBD1	TRBJ1-3	CAWTGTASGGNTIYF	TGTGCCTGGACCGGGACAGCGAGCGGGGGAAACACCATATATTTT
.	TRBV20-1	TRBD2	TRBJ2-1	CSAYPGLGLDEQFF	TGCAGTGCATACCCGGGACTAGGCTTGGATGAGCAGTTCTTC
few	TRBV6-5	.	TRBJ2-1	CASSIGRLGNEQFF	TGTGCCAGCAGCATCGGGCGCCTGGGGAATGAGCAGTTCTTC
.	TRBV11-2	.	TRBJ1-2	CASSLGRRNYGYTF	TGTGCCAGCAGCTTAGGTCGAAGGAACTATGGCTACACCTTC
few	TRBV9	.	TRBJ1-1	CASSELTDAAAAFF	TGTGCCAGCAGCGAACTGACAGACGCTGCTGCAGCTTTCTTT
.	TRBV4-3	.	TRBJ1-2	CASSQDKSASYGYTF	TGCGCCAGCAGCCAAGATAAATCTGCGTCCTATGGCTACACCTTC
.	TRBV30	.	TRBJ1-1	CAWSGPRGGTEAFF	TGTGCCTGGAGTGGACCTCGGGGGGGCACTGAAGCTTTCTTT
few	TRBV12-3/TRBV12-4	.	TRBJ2-1	CASSSTGSTYNEQFF	TGTGCCAGCAGTTCAACAGGGTCAACCTACAATGAGCAGTTCTTC
many	TRBV11-2	.	TRBJ2-3	CASSSQGGIDTQYF	TGTGCCAGCAGCTCCCAGGGAGGTATAGATACGCAGTATTTT
.	TRBV4-3	.	TRBJ2-1	CASSQDWLHSYNEQFF	TGCGCCAGCAGCCAAGATTGGCTTCACTCCTACAATGAGCAGTTCTTC
.	TRBV12-3/TRBV12-4	.	TRBJ2-7	CASSERGTWDNHNEQYF	TGTGCCAGCAGTGAAAGGGGGACGTGGGACAACCACAATGAGCAGTACTTC
many	TRBV20-1	.	TRBJ2-5	CSARDVHSADQETQYF	TGCAGTGCTAGAGATGTACATTCAGCCGACCAAGAGACCCAGTACTTC
few	TRBV27	TRBD2	TRBJ2-5	CASSLAGEEETQYF	TGTGCCAGCAGTTTAGCGGGAGAGGAAGAGACCCAGTACTTC
.	TRBV30	TRBD1	TRBJ1-1	CAWRGRGGEAFF	TGTGCCTGGAGGGGCAGGGGGGGGGAAGCTTTCTTT
few	TRBV7-9	TRBD2	TRBJ2-1	CASSPPSSGGYNEQFF	TGTGCCAGCAGCCCCCCCTCTAGCGGAGGCTACAATGAGCAGTTCTTC
few	TRBV28	.	TRBJ2-1	CASSPSRGTEQFF	TGTGCCAGCAGTCCCTCCCGCGGGACTGAGCAGTTCTTC
many	TRBV7-2	TRBD2	TRBJ2-7	CASSSHLGRAEQYF	TGTGCCAGCAGCTCTCACCTTGGGAGGGCCGAGCAGTACTTC
few	TRBV12-3/TRBV12-4	.	TRBJ1-2	CASSQGFGYTF	TGTGCCAGCAGTCAGGGGTTCGGCTACACCTTC